A single TCR beta chain is shown here with its context. The CDR3 runs to 13 residues. V was pared by 3 bases and J by 7 bases, with 3 bases of the junction left unmatched. The germline V gene has CDR1 MNHEY and CDR2 SMNVEV (reference sequence). This entry is derived from a study of blood T cell repertoires in COVID-19. Study-wide background: Donors in the United States, Italy and Spain gave samples during acute or convalescent COVID-19. PBMCs, B-cell-depleted T cells, or T cells provided the cDNA or gDNA that made up the material.

Original methodology: Researchers report that nucleated cell counts were estimated from reference gene primer amplification. Produced via immunoSEQ multiplex PCR; TCRdb's table is partial and in-frame only. V and J calls and clone size are given by that table; D and trimming were obtained from the DNA. The sample gives roughly 380,000 clones, about 85% of which show up once; 3% to 4.5% is in the top ten. The source of this sequence is a woman between 18 and 30 years old with acute or convalescent COVID-19. The rearrangement uses TRBV27 and TRBJ2-5; 9 bases agree with TRBD2. The specimen sequenced was peripheral blood. CDR3 sequence reads: CASSFGGGGTQYF. CDR3 DNA sequence: TGTGCCAGCAGTTTCGGCGGGGGGGGGACCCAGTACTTC.